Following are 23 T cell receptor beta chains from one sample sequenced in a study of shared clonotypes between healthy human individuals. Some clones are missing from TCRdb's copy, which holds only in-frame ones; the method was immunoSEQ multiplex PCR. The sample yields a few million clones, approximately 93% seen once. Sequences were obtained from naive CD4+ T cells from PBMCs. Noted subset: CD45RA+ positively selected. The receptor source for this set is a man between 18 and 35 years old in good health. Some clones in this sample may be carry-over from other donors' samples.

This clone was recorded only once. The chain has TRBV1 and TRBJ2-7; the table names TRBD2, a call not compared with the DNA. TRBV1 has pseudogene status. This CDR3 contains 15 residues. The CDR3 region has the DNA TGCACCAGCAGCCAAGAACGCGCGGAATCCTACGAGCAGTACTTC. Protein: CTSSQERAESYEQYF.

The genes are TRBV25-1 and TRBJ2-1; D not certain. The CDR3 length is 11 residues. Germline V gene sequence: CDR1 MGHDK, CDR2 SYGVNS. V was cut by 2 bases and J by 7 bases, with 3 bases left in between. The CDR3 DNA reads TGTGCCAGCAGTGAACGTAATGAGCAGTTCTTC. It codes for CASSERNEQFF.

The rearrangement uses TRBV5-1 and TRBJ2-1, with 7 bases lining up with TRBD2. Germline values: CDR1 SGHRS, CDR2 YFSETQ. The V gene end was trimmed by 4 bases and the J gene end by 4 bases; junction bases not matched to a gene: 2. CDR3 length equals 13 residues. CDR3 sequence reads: CASSAGVYNEQFF. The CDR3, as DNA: TGCGCCAGCAGCGCGGGAGTATACAATGAGCAGTTCTTC.

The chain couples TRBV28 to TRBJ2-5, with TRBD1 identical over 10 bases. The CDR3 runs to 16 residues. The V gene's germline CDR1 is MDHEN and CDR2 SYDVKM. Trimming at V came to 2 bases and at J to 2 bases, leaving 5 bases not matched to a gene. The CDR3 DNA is TGTGCCAGCAGTTTACGGGACAGGGGTAGGCAAGAGACCCAGTACTTC. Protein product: CASSLRDRGRQETQYF.

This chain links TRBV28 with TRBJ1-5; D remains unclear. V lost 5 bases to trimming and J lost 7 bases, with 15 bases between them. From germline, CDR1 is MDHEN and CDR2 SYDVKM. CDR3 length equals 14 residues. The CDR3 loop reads CASSLRALFQPQHF. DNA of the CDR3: TGTGCCAGCAGTCTCCGGGCCCTTTTCCAGCCCCAGCATTTT.

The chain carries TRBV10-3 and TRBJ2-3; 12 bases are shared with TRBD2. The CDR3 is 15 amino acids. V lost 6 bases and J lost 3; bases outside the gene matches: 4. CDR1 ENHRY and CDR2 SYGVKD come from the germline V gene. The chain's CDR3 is CAIRPTSGRTDTQYF. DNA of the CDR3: TGTGCCATCAGGCCGACTAGCGGGAGAACAGATACGCAGTATTTT.

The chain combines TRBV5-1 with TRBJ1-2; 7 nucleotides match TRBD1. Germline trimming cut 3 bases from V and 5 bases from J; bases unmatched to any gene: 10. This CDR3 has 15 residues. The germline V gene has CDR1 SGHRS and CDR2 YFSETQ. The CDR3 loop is CASSWGTVGTYGYTF. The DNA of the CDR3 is TGCGCCAGCAGCTGGGGGACAGTCGGCACTTATGGCTACACCTTC.

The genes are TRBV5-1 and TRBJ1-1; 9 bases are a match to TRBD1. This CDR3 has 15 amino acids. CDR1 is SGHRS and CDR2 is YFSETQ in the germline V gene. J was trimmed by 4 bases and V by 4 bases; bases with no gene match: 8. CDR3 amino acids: CASSPPGQGITEAFF. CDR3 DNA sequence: TGCGCCAGCAGCCCGCCGGGACAGGGTATCACTGAAGCTTTCTTT. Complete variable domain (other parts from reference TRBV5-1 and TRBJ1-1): KAGVTQTPRYLIKTRGQQVTLSCSPISGHRSVSWYQQTPGQGLQFLFEYFSETQRNKGNFPGRFSGRQFSNSRSEMNVSTLELGDSALYLCASSPPGQGITEAFFGQGTRLTVV.

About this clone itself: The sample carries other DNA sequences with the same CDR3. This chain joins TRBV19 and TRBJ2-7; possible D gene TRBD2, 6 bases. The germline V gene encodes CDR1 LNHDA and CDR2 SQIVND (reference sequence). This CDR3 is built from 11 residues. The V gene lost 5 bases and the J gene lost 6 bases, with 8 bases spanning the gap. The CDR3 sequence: CASSLGGEQYF. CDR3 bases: TGTGCCAGTAGTTTGGGGGGCGAGCAGTACTTC.

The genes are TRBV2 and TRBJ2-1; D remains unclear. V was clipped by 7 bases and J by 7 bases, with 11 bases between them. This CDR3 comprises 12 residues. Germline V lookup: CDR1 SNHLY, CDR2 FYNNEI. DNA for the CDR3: TGTGCCAGCATGGAAGGCGTGAATGAGCAGTTCTTC. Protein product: CASMEGVNEQFF.

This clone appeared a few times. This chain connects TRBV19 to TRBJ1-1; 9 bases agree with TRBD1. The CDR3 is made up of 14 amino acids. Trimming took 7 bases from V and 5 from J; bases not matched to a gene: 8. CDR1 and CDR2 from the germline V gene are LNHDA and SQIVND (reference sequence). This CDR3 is CASTGTGRRTEAFF. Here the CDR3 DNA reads TGTGCCAGTACAGGGACAGGGCGGAGGACTGAAGCTTTCTTT.

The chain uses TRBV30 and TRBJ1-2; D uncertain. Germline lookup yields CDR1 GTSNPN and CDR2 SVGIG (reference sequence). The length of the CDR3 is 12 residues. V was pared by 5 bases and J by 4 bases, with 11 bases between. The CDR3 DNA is TGTGCCTGGTCACTGCAATCCTATGGCTACACCTTC. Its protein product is CAWSLQSYGYTF.

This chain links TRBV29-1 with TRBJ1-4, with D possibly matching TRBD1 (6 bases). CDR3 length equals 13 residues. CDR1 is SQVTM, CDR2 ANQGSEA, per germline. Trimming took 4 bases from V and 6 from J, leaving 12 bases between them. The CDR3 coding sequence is TGCAGCGTTGTTGAGGGGGGTGATGAAAAACTGTTTTTT. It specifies CSVVEGGDEKLFF.

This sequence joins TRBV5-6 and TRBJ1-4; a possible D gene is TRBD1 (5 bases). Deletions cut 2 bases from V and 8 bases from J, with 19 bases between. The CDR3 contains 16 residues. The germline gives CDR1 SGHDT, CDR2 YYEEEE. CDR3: CASSFRGAPGREKLFF. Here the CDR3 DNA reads TGTGCCAGCAGCTTTCGGGGCGCCCCAGGACGGGAAAAACTGTTTTTT.

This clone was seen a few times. The CDR3 bases are TGTGCCATAGGGACCCCAGGTCAGCCCCAGCATTTT. Its translation: CAIGTPGQPQHF. V is TRBV10-3 and J is TRBJ1-5, with a tentative D call TRBD1 (5 bases). The CDR3 is made up of 12 amino acids. Germline-derived CDR1 and CDR2 are ENHRY and SYGVKD. V dropped 9 bases and J dropped 6 bases, with 12 bases sitting between them.

The CDR3 bases are TGTGCCAGCAGCGGACGGTCGGGGGCGCGCGAACCCACCGGGGAGCTGTTTTTT. Translated, it gives CASSGRSGAREPTGELFF. V and J are TRBV9 and TRBJ2-2, with D perhaps given as TRBD1 or TRBD2 (6 bases each). This CDR3 contains 18 residues. V was pared by 3 bases and J by 4 bases, with 22 bases between. CDR1 SGDLS and CDR2 YYNGEE come from the germline V gene.

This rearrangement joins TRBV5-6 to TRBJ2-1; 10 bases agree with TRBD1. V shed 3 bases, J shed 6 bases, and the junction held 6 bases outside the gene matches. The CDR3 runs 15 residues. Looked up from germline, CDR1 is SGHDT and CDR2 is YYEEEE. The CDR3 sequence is CASSSRDRGVNEQFF. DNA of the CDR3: TGTGCCAGCAGCTCTCGGGACAGGGGAGTCAATGAGCAGTTCTTC.

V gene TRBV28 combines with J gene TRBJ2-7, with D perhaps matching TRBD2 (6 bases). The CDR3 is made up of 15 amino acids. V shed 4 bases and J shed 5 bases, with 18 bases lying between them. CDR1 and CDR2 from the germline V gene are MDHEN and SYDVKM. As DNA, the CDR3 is TGTGCCAGCAGTTCGCCCGGGTGGGCGGGGCACGAGCAGTACTTC. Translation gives CASSSPGWAGHEQYF.

CDR3 sequence (DNA): TGTGCCAGCCTAGCCCTCTACACAGATACGCAGTATTTT. It translates to CASLALYTDTQYF. The V call is TRBV28, the J call TRBJ2-3; TRBD2 might be the D (5 bases). This CDR3 region has 13 residues. The germline V gene encodes CDR1 MDHEN and CDR2 SYDVKM. The V and J ends lost 8 bases and 2 bases respectively, with 11 bases between them. Full variable domain (remainder filled in from reference TRBV28 and TRBJ2-3): DVKVTQSSRYLVKRTGEKVFLECVQDMDHENMFWYRQDPGLGLRLIYFSYDVKMKEKGDIPEGYSVSREKKERFSLILESASTNQTSMYLCASLALYTDTQYFGPGTRLTVL.

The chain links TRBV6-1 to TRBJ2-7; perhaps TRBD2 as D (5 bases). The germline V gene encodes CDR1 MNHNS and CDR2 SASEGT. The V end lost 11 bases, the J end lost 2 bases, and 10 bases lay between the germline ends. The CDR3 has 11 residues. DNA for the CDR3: TGTGCCCTGGGGAGCACCTACGAGCAGTACTTC. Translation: CALGSTYEQYF.

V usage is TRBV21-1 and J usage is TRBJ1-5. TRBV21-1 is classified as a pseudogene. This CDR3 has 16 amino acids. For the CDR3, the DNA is TGTGCCAGCAGCCTCCCGGACGGGGATAGCAATCAGCCCCAGCATTTT. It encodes CASSLPDGDSNQPQHF.

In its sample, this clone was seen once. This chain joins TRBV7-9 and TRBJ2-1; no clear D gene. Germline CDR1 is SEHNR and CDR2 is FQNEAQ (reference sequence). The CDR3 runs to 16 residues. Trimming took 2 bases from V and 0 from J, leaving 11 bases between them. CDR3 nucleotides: TGTGCCAGCAGCTTACGGCGCGATCCCTCCTACAATGAGCAGTTCTTC. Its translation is CASSLRRDPSYNEQFF.

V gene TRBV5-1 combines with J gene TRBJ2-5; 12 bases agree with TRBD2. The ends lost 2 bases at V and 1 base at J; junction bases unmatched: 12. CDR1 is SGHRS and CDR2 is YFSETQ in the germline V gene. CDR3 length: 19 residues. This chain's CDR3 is CASSFRRTSGEGAQETQYF. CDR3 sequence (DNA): TGCGCCAGCAGCTTCCGCCGGACTAGCGGGGAGGGGGCCCAAGAGACCCAGTACTTC.